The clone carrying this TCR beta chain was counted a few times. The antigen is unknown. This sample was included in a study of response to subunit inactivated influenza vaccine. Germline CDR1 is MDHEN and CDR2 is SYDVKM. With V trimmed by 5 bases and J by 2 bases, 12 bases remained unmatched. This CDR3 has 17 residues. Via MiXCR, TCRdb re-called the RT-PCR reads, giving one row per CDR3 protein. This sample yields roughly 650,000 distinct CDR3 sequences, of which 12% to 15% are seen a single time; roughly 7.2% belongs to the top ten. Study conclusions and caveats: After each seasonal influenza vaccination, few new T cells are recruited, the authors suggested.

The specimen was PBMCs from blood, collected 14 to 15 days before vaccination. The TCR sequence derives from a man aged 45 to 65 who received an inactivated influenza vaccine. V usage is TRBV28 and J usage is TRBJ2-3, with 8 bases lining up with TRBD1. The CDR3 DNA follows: TGTGCCAGCAGTCCCAGTCGGGACAGGCCACACACAGATACGCAGTATTTT. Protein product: CASSPSRDRPHTDTQYF.